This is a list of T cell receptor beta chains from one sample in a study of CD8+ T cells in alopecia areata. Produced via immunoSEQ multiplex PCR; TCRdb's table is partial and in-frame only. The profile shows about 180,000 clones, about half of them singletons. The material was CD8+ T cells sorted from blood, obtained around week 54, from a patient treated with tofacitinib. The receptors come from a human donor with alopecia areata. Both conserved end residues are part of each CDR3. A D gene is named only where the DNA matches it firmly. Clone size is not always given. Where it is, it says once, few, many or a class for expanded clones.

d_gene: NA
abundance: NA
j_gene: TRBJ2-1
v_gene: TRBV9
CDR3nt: TGTGCCAGCAGCCCCGCAGATTTCTCCTACAATGAGCAGTTCTTC
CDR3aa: CASSPADFSYNEQFF

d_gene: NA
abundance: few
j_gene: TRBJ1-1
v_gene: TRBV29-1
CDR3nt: TGCAGCGCCAGGGAGAACACTGAAGCTTTCTTT
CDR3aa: CSARENTEAFF

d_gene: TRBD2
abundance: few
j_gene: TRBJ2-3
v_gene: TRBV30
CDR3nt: TGTGCCTGTACTACACGGGGGGGAACAGATACGCAGTATTTT
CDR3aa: CACTTRGGTDTQYF

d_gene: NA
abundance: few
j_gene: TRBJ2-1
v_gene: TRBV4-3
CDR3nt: TGCGCCAGCAGCCAGGATTTCTACAATGAGCAGTTCTTC
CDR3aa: CASSQDFYNEQFF

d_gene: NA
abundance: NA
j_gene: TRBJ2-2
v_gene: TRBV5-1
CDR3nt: TGCGCCAGCAGCTTGGCCCCATGGTGGGAGCTGTTTTTT
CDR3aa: CASSLAPWWELFF

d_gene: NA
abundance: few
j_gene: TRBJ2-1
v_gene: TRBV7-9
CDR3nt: TGTGCCAGCAGCTCCCGGGACTCCGAACACTACAATGAGCAGTTCTTC
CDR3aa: CASSSRDSEHYNEQFF

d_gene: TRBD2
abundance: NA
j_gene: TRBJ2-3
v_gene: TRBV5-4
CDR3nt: TGTGCCAGCAGCTTAGCGGGGGGGCCTCCAGATACGCAGTATTTT
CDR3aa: CASSLAGGPPDTQYF

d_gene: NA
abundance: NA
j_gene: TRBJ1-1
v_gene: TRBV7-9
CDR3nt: TGTGCCAGCAGCTTAGAACAGCTGAACACTGAAGCTTTCTTT
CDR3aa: CASSLEQLNTEAFF

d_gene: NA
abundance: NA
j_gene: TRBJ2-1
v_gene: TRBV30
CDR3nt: TGTGCCTGGAGTAACAGCCTACTGAATGAGCAGTTCTTC
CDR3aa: CAWSNSLLNEQFF

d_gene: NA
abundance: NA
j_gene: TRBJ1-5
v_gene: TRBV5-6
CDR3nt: TGTGCCAGCAGCTTGGGTTTCGCAGGGGCTGGACAGCCCCAGCATTTT
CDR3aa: CASSLGFAGAGQPQHF

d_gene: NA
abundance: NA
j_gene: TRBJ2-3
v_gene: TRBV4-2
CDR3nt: TGTGCCAGCAGCCAAGAAGGTTCACCCACAGATACGCAGTATTTT
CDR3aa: CASSQEGSPTDTQYF

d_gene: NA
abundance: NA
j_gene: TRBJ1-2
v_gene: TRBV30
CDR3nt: TGTGCCTGGAGTGGACTTGTAAACCATCGAGCTAACTATGGCTACACCTTC
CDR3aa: CAWSGLVNHRANYGYTF

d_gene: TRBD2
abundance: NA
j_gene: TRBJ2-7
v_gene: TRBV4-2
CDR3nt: TGTGCCAGCAGCCAAGGTCTAGCGGGGGAAGAGCAGTACTTC
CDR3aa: CASSQGLAGEEQYF

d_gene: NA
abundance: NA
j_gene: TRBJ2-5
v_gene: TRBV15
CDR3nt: TGTGCCACCAGCAGAGATGGGCTCCAAGAGACCCAGTACTTC
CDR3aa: CATSRDGLQETQYF

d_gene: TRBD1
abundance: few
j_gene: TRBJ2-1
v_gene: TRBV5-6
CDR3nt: TGTGCCAGCAGCTTGGGGGACAGGGTTGATGAGCAGTTCTTC
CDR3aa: CASSLGDRVDEQFF

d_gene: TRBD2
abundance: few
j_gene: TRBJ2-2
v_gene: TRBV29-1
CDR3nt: TGCAGCGTTGAAGATGGCGGACTAGCGGGGGGGCTAAACACCGGGGAGCTGTTTTTT
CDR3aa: CSVEDGGLAGGLNTGELFF

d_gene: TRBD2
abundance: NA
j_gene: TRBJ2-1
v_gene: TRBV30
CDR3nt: TGTGCCTGGAGCCAGGGACTAGCGGGGTACAATGAGCAGTTCTTC
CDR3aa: CAWSQGLAGYNEQFF